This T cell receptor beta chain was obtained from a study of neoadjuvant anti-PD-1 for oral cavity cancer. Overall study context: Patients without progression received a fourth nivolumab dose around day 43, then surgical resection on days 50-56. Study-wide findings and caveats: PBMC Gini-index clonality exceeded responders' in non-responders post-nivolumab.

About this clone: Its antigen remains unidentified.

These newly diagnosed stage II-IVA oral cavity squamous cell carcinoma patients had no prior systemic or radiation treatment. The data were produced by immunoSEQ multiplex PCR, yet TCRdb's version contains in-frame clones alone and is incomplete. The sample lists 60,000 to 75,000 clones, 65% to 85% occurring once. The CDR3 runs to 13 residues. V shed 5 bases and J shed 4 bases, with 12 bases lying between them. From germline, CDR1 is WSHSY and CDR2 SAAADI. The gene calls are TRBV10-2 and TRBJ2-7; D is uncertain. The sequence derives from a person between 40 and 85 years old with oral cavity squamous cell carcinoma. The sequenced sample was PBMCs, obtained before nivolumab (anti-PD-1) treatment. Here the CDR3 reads CASSLVWVYEQYF. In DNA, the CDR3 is TGCGCCAGCAGTCTCGTATGGGTATACGAGCAGTACTTC.